Listed below are T cell receptor beta chains from one sample, sequenced in a study of shared clonotypes between healthy human individuals. Using immunoSEQ multiplex PCR, the repertoire was profiled, and TCRdb retains in-frame clones only, with some absent. The data contain approximately 2.5 million clones, 85% to 95% of them singletons. Sequencing was performed on naive CD4+ T cells sorted from blood. The receptor set was obtained from a man aged 18 to 29 in good health. CDR3s include the opening cysteine and the closing phenylalanine or tryptophan. D genes are given only for firm matches. Clone size is not always given. Where it is, it says once, few, many or a class for expanded clones.

V gene	clone size	J gene	D gene	CDR3 protein	CDR3 DNA
TRBV10-3	NA	TRBJ2-1	TRBD2	CASRGSGSSYNEQFF	TGTGCCTCCCGAGGGAGCGGGAGCTCCTACAATGAGCAGTTCTTC
TRBV19	NA	TRBJ2-1	TRBD1	CASRKGAGFNNEQFF	TGTGCCAGTAGAAAGGGGGCCGGTTTCAACAATGAGCAGTTCTTC
TRBV5-1	once	TRBJ1-1	NA	CASSFTGDTEAFF	TGCGCCAGCAGCTTTACGGGGGACACTGAAGCTTTCTTT
TRBV7-9	NA	TRBJ2-5	TRBD1	CASSHSGGETQYF	TGTGCCAGCAGCCACTCAGGGGGAGAGACCCAGTACTTC
TRBV11-3	NA	TRBJ1-3	NA	CASSLVPGSGNTIYF	TGTGCCAGCAGCTTAGTCCCCGGCTCTGGAAACACCATATATTTT
TRBV5-6	NA	TRBJ2-2	NA	CASSPYWGGELFF	TGTGCCAGCAGCCCCTACTGGGGCGGGGAGCTGTTTTTT
TRBV28	NA	TRBJ1-4	NA	CASSLSRGLFF	TGTGCCAGCAGTTTATCCCGTGGACTGTTTTTT
TRBV5-4	NA	TRBJ2-2	TRBD1	CASSLPGQGALGTGELFF	TGTGCCAGCAGCTTGCCCGGACAGGGGGCCTTAGGCACCGGGGAGCTGTTTTTT
TRBV18	NA	TRBJ1-4	TRBD1	CASSRDSLLTPNEKLFF	TGTGCCAGCTCACGGGACAGCTTACTTACCCCCAATGAAAAACTGTTTTTT
TRBV9	NA	TRBJ2-1	TRBD1	CASSVEGQSSYNEQFF	TGTGCCAGCAGCGTAGAGGGACAGAGCTCCTACAATGAGCAGTTCTTC
TRBV11-2	NA	TRBJ1-6	NA	CASSLGTLNSPLHF	TGTGCCAGCAGCTTGGGGACGTTAAATTCACCCCTCCACTTT
TRBV2	NA	TRBJ2-7	NA	CASRAETYEQYF	TGTGCCTCCAGGGCAGAGACCTACGAGCAGTACTTC
TRBV2	few	TRBJ2-7	NA	CASSNDRPLEQYF	TGTGCCAGCAGTAACGACAGGCCACTCGAGCAGTACTTC
TRBV18	NA	TRBJ1-4	NA	CASSPRAGDNEKLFF	TGTGCCAGCTCACCACGGGCAGGAGATAATGAAAAACTGTTTTTT
TRBV7-2	NA	TRBJ2-7	NA	CASSLGGRTDEQYF	TGTGCCAGCAGCTTAGGGGGAAGGACGGACGAGCAGTACTTC
TRBV27	NA	TRBJ2-1	NA	CASSSPLFNEQFF	TGTGCCAGCAGTTCACCCCTCTTCAATGAGCAGTTCTTC
TRBV28	NA	TRBJ2-1	NA	CASSTPGPLYEQFF	TGTGCCAGCAGTACCCCTGGTCCATTATATGAGCAGTTCTTC
TRBV29-1	NA	TRBJ1-2	NA	CSAEGYGYTF	TGCAGTGCTGAGGGCTATGGCTACACCTTC
TRBV2	NA	TRBJ2-3	NA	CASSETRSGAQYF	TGTGCCAGCAGCGAAACACGGAGCGGTGCGCAGTATTTT
TRBV5-6	NA	TRBJ1-5	NA	CASSLGSLGNQPQHF	TGTGCCAGCAGCTTGGGATCCCTCGGCAATCAGCCCCAGCATTTT
TRBV6-5	NA	TRBJ2-7	NA	CASRPTVPPSKQYF	TGTGCCAGCAGGCCGACAGTCCCCCCCAGTAAGCAGTACTTC
TRBV7-2	NA	TRBJ2-1	TRBD2	CASSPARTSGSNEQFF	TGTGCCAGCAGCCCCGCTAGGACTAGCGGGAGCAATGAGCAGTTCTTC
TRBV6-5	NA	TRBJ2-5	NA	CASSLLEGETQYF	TGTGCCAGCAGTCTTCTAGAGGGCGAGACCCAGTACTTC
TRBV29-1	NA	TRBJ2-4	NA	CSVEEVSKNIQYF	TGCAGCGTTGAAGAAGTATCGAAAAACATTCAGTACTTC
TRBV10-1	NA	TRBJ1-1	TRBD1	CASSRDRGPTEAFF	TGCGCCAGCAGTCGGGACAGGGGGCCCACTGAAGCTTTCTTT